The T cell receptor (beta chain) under discussion was sequenced for a study of Ad26.COV2.S vaccination and SARS-CoV-2 variants. The study, taken as a whole, reports: There was reportedly substantial breadth in spike-specific CD8+ and CD4+ T cell responses after vaccination. Measurement of non-spike TCR breadth gave similar results in vaccine and placebo recipients.

Note on this clone: Its antigen remains unknown.

Clones were read by immunoSEQ multiplex PCR, and TCRdb kept only the in-frame ones, dropping some. In the table there are approximately 360,000 clones, under 90% of which are singletons. The V and J ends lost 2 bases and 6 bases respectively, with 13 bases between them. CDR1 and CDR2 (germline): SNHLY, FYNNEI. The CDR3 length is 14 residues. Treatment noted: around 19 received Ad26.COV2.S at low or high dose, single or two shots; five or six received placebo; per-sample allocation not given. On day 63 after the first injection, vaccine and placebo recipients gave samples. This chain connects TRBV2 to TRBJ2-5; D is possibly TRBD1 (6 bases). The receptor was derived from a person between 18 and 60 years old who received the Ad26.COV2.S COVID-19 vaccine or a placebo. Sequencing was performed on peripheral blood, taken in a trial of Ad26.COV2.S vaccine versus placebo. CDR3 DNA sequence: TGTGCCAGCAGTGAAATGACAGGAGCTAAGACCCAGTACTTC. Its translation is CASSEMTGAKTQYF. The full variable domain, completed using reference TRBV2 and TRBJ2-5, is EPEVTQTPSHQVTQMGQEVILRCVPISNHLYFYWYRQILGQKVEFLVSFYNNEISEKSEIFDDQFSVERPDGSNFTLKIRSTKLEDSAMYFCASSEMTGAKTQYFGPGTRLLVL.